The next 21 T cell receptor beta chains were all read from a single sample in a study of cytomegalovirus exposure and HLA in healthy donors. PCR was performed using 60 Vbeta and 13 Jbeta primers. The data were produced by immunoSEQ multiplex PCR, yet TCRdb's version contains in-frame clones alone and is incomplete. This sample's clone table lists some 72,000 clones. The sample comprised PBMCs. The receptors originated from a boy between 10 and 17 years old in good health and CMV-seronegative.

The chain uses TRBV7-9 and TRBJ2-7; D unclear. The CDR3 extends over 15 amino acids. Trimming took 5 bases from V and 0 from J, leaving 14 bases between them. The germline CDR1 and CDR2 sequences are SEHNR and FQNEAQ (reference sequence). The CDR3 sequence is CASSPHNQASYEQYF. The CDR3 DNA reads TGTGCCAGCAGCCCCCATAACCAAGCCTCCTACGAGCAGTACTTC.

The gene calls are TRBV5-6 and TRBJ1-2, with 7 positions matching TRBD1. The junction had 5 bases not matched to a gene; V was cut back by 5 bases and J by 4 bases. CDR1 and CDR2 from the germline V gene are SGHDT and YYEEEE. The CDR3 runs to 13 residues. The CDR3 spells CASRPGTVYGYTF. In nucleotides, the CDR3 is TGTGCCAGCAGGCCCGGGACAGTCTATGGCTACACCTTC.

The V gene is TRBV4-1, the J gene TRBJ1-2; D gene ambiguous. CDR1 and CDR2 from the germline V gene are MGHRA and YSYEKL. The CDR3 loop spans 16 amino acids. Trimming removed 1 base from V and 0 bases from J, with 12 bases in between. CDR3 DNA: TGCGCCAGCAGCCAAGTAACAGCCCCAACTAACTATGGCTACACCTTC. It specifies CASSQVTAPTNYGYTF.

The chain has TRBV5-1 and TRBJ2-6; TRBD1 aligns across 8 bases. The CDR3 is 15 amino acids. CDR1 and CDR2 (germline): SGHRS, YFSETQ. J lost 2 bases, V lost 3 bases, and 1 base had no gene match. The DNA for the CDR3 is TGCGCCAGCAGCTCAGGGGGCGCTGGGGCCAACGTCCTGACTTTC. Its translation is CASSSGGAGANVLTF.

The gene calls are TRBV7-8 and TRBJ1-1; D ambiguous. V lost 0 bases and J lost 6, with 14 bases in between. CDR3 length: 15 amino acids. Per germline, CDR1 SGHVS and CDR2 FQNEAQ. The CDR3: CASSLAIWAGPEAFF. The CDR3, as DNA: TGTGCCAGCAGCTTAGCGATTTGGGCAGGCCCTGAAGCTTTCTTT.

This chain joins TRBV7-2 and TRBJ1-6; 7 bases align to TRBD1. The CDR3 sequence is 14 residues long. V shed 2 bases and J 11 bases; nucleotides not matched to a gene: 6. Germline V lookup: CDR1 SGHTA, CDR2 FQGNSA. The CDR3 region is CASSLPTGPPPLHF. The CDR3 coding sequence is TGTGCCAGCAGCTTACCGACAGGGCCACCACCCCTCCACTTT.

The chain carries TRBV29-1 and TRBJ2-7; D is unresolved. The V end lost 5 bases, the J end lost 1 base, and 9 bases lay between the germline ends. Germline V gives CDR1 SQVTM, CDR2 ANQGSEA. This CDR3 has 12 residues. This CDR3 is CSVRRGSYEQYF. The CDR3 nucleotides are TGCAGCGTTCGAAGAGGATCCTACGAGCAGTACTTC.

The CDR3 bases are TGTGCCAGCAGCTTAGGGACCGGAGGGAGATACGAGCAGTACTTC. It specifies CASSLGTGGRYEQYF. The J gene is TRBJ2-7, the V gene TRBV7-7; possibly TRBD2 for D (6 bases). Per germline, CDR1 SSHAT and CDR2 FNYEAQ (reference sequence). This CDR3 is built from 15 residues. V lost 1 base to trimming and J lost 4 bases, with 14 bases between them.

This sequence joins TRBV7-2 and TRBJ2-1, with D hard to call. The length of the CDR3 is 13 residues. Trimming took 1 base from V and 5 from J, leaving 6 bases between them. Germline CDR1 is SGHTA and CDR2 is FQGNSA. The CDR3: CASSLGRNNEQFF. DNA for the CDR3: TGTGCCAGCAGCTTAGGGCGGAACAATGAGCAGTTCTTC.

J is TRBJ1-3 and V is TRBV30; 7 positions agree with TRBD1. Unmatched junction bases numbered 9, after V lost 2 bases and J lost 2 bases. The CDR3 extends over 16 amino acids. The germline gives CDR1 GTSNPN, CDR2 SVGIG (reference sequence). The DNA of the CDR3 is TGTGCCTGGAGTAACCAACGACAGGGAACTGGAAACACCATATATTTT. Translated, it gives CAWSNQRQGTGNTIYF.

V usage is TRBV2 and J usage is TRBJ1-5; TRBD1 might be the D (6 bases). CDR3 length: 14 amino acids. Deletions cut 10 bases from V and 5 bases from J, with 18 bases between. CDR1 and CDR2 (germline): SNHLY, FYNNEI. CDR3 in amino acids: CATLGHDTDQPQHF. In DNA form, the CDR3 reads TGTGCCACCTTGGGACACGACACCGATCAGCCCCAGCATTTT.

The chain couples TRBV27 to TRBJ1-5; TRBD1 agrees at 7 bases. Germline V gene data show CDR1 as MNHEY and CDR2 as SMNVEV (reference sequence). The CDR3 runs 14 residues. J lost 5 bases, V lost 6 bases, and 7 bases had no gene match. The CDR3, as DNA: TGTGCCAGCAGAGCCGGACAGGTCTATCAGCCCCAGCATTTT. Its translation: CASRAGQVYQPQHF.

The V call is TRBV5-1, the J call TRBJ2-3, with TRBD2 identical over 9 bases. J gave up 13 bases and V 0 bases, and 9 bases lay outside the gene matches. CDR3 length equals 14 residues. Germline CDR1 is SGHRS and CDR2 is YFSETQ. DNA for the CDR3: TGCGCCAGCAGCTTGGCCCAGACTAGCGGTTCAGAGTATTTT. Protein sequence: CASSLAQTSGSEYF.

The DNA for the CDR3 is TGTGCCAGCAGTTACCGACAGAGCGCCTACGAGCAGTACTTC. Protein product: CASSYRQSAYEQYF. The chain employs TRBV6-5 and TRBJ2-7; a weak D match, TRBD1 (5 bases). Trimming left V 2 bases short and J 2 bases short, with 10 bases between. The CDR3 is 14 amino acids. Germline V gene data show CDR1 as MNHEY and CDR2 as SVGAGI.

The chain links TRBV5-4 to TRBJ2-5; no firm D call. The J call could be wrong; TRBJ2-7 is a better fit for the DNA end. Germline CDR1 reads SGHNT; CDR2 reads YYREEE (reference sequence). This CDR3 spans 14 amino acids. Here the CDR3 DNA reads TGTGCCAGCAGCTTGGACCCTGACACCTACGAGCAGTACTTC. Protein product: CASSLDPDTYEQYF.

The chain is built from TRBV6-5 and TRBJ2-7, with 10 nucleotides matching TRBD1. With 0 bases clipped from V and 2 bases from J, the junction kept 4 bases outside the gene matches. Germline V gene lookup returns CDR1 MNHEY and CDR2 SVGAGI. This CDR3 comprises 16 residues. The CDR3 nucleotides read TGTGCCAGCAGTTACTCGGGACAGGGGCCAACCTACGAGCAGTACTTC. This gives the protein CASSYSGQGPTYEQYF.

J is TRBJ2-7 and V is TRBV7-2, with TRBD2 matching 10 bases. The CDR3 spans 18 residues. With V trimmed by 2 bases and J by 0 bases, 10 bases remained unmatched. Looked up from germline, CDR1 is SGHTA and CDR2 is FQGNSA. Here the CDR3 DNA reads TGTGCCAGCAGCTTACTTCCCCCCGGACTAGCGGACTCCTACGAGCAGTACTTC. Translation: CASSLLPPGLADSYEQYF.

The chain uses TRBV7-2 and TRBJ2-5; the match to TRBD2 covers 9 bases. Trimming cost V 2 bases and J 4 bases; bases outside gene matches: 11. Germline CDR1 SGHTA, CDR2 FQGNSA. This CDR3 region has 17 residues. The CDR3 protein is CASSLPRKTSGAETQYF. CDR3 nucleotides: TGTGCCAGCAGCTTACCGAGAAAGACTAGCGGTGCAGAGACCCAGTACTTC.

This sequence joins TRBV19 and TRBJ2-1, with 8 bases identical to TRBD1. The CDR3 sequence is 14 residues long. V dropped 4 bases and J dropped 9; count of bases not matched to a gene: 8. Germline values: CDR1 LNHDA, CDR2 SQIVND (reference sequence). CDR3 nucleotide sequence: TGTGCCAGTAGTAGGGACAGGATCGGGGGTGAGCAGTTCTTC. It codes for CASSRDRIGGEQFF.

The V gene is TRBV5-4, the J gene TRBJ2-1; 7 nucleotides align to TRBD1. Trimming at V came to 1 base and at J to 3 bases, leaving 1 base not matched to a gene. The CDR3 loop spans 14 amino acids. In germline, CDR1 is SGHNT, CDR2 YYREEE (reference sequence). The CDR3 DNA reads TGTGCCAGCAGCTTGCCAGGGGGCTACAATGAGCAGTTCTTC. It specifies CASSLPGGYNEQFF. Looking up the rest from reference TRBV5-4 and TRBJ2-1 gives the full variable domain: ETGVTQSPTHLIKTRGQQVTLRCSSQSGHNTVSWYQQALGQGPQFIFQYYREEENGRGNFPPRFSGLQFPNYSSELNVNALELDDSALYLCASSLPGGYNEQFFGPGTRLTVL.

The chain combines TRBV29-1 with TRBJ2-2; no reliable D call. The CDR3 runs to 11 residues. Looked up from germline, CDR1 is SQVTM and CDR2 is ANQGSEA. V shed 7 bases and J shed 2 bases, with 5 bases lying between them. The CDR3 region is CSASNTGELFF. CDR3 DNA: TGCAGCGCGTCCAACACCGGGGAGCTGTTTTTT.